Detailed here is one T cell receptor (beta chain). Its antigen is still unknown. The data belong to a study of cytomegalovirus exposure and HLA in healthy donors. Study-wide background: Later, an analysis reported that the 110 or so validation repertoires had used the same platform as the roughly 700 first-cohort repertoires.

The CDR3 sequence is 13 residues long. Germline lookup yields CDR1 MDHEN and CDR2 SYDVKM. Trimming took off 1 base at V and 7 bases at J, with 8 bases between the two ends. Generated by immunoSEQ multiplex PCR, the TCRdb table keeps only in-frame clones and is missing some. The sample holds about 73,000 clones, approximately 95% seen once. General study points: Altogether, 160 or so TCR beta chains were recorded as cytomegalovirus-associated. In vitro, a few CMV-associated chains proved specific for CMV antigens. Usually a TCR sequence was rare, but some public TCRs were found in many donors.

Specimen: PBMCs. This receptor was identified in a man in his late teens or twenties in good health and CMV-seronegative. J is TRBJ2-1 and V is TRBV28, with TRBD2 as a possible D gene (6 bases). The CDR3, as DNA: TGTGCCAGCAGTTTATTACGGGGGAATGAGCAGTTCTTC. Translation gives CASSLLRGNEQFF.